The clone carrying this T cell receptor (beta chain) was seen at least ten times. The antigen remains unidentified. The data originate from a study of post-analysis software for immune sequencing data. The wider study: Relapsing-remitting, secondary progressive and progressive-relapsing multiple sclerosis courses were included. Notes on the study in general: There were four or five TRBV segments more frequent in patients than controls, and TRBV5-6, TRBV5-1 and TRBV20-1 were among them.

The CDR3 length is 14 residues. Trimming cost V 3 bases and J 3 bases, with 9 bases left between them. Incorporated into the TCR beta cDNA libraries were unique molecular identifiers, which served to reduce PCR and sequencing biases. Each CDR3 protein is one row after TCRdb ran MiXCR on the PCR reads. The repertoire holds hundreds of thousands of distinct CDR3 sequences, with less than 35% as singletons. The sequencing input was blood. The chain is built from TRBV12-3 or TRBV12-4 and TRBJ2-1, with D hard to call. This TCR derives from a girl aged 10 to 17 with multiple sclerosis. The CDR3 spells CASSLGSYYNEQFF. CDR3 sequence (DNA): TGTGCCAGCAGTTTGGGCAGTTACTACAATGAGCAGTTCTTC.